This TCR beta chain was captured in a study of blood T cells in healthy people across ages. The study's findings and limits: Higher diversity and more naive CD4+ cells were features of long-lived donors, compared to aged donors. Lack of knowledge of donor CMV status possibly confounded expanded clonotype changes.

No fewer than 6 million PBMCs went into each sample. Primed by a sample-barcoded 5' primer and a J-beta primer mix, a second PCR proceeded for 7 to 11 cycles. Each of the cDNA molecules was tagged by a template-switch adaptor with 12 random nucleotides. Via MiXCR, TCRdb re-called the 5' RACE reads, giving one row per CDR3 protein. The repertoire holds some 550,000 distinct CDR3 sequences, with around 48% as singletons. Remarks on this clonotype: The antigen is undetermined.

The receptor was isolated from a man of 80 years or more in good health. The sample comprised blood.

The DNA for the CDR3 is TGCGCCAGCAGCAAGGGACTAGCGGGAGGAGGGTCCCACGAGCAGTACTTC. Amino acid sequence: CASSKGLAGGGSHEQYF. The V gene is TRBV5-1, the J gene TRBJ2-7; 15 positions match TRBD2. The CDR3 consists of 17 residues. Germline V CDR1 and CDR2: SGHRS, YFSETQ. Germline trimming cut 4 bases from V and 5 bases from J; bases unmatched to any gene: 10.